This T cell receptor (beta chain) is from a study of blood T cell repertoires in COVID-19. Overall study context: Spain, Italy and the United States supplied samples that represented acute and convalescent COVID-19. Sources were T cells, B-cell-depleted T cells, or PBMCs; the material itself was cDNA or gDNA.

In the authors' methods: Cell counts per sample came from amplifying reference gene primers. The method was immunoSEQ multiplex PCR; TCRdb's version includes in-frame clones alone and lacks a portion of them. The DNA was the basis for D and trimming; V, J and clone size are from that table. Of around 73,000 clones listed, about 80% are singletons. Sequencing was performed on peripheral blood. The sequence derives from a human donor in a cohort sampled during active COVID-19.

The DNA for the CDR3 is TGTGCCAGCAGCTTAGATCTCCTAGCGGGAGAAGAGACCCAGTACTTC. Its translation: CASSLDLLAGEETQYF. The V gene is TRBV11-2, the J gene TRBJ2-5, with 10 bases fitting TRBD2. The CDR3 covers 16 residues. V lost 0 bases and J lost 3; bases outside the gene matches: 4. The germline CDR1 and CDR2 sequences are SGHAT and FQNNGV.